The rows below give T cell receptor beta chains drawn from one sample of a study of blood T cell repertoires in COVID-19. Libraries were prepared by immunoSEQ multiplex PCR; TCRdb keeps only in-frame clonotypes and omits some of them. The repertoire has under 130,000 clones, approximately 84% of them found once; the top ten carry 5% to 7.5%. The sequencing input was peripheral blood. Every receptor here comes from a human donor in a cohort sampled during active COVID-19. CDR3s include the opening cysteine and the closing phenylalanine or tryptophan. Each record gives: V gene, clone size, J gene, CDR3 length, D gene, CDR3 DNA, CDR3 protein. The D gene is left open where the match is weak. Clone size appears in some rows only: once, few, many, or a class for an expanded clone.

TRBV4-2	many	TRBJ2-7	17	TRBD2	TGTGCCAGCAGCCAAGAACTAGCGGTCCTCAGCTCCTACGAGCAGTACTTC	CASSQELAVLSSYEQYF
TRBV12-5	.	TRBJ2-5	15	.	TGTGCTAGTGGTCAAGGACAGCATTATGAGGAGACCCAGTACTTC	CASGQGQHYEETQYF
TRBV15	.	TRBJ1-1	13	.	TGTGCCACCAGCCCAACGGGGAACACTGAAGCTTTCTTT	CATSPTGNTEAFF
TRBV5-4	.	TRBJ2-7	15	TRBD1	TGTGCCAGCAGCTTACAACAGGGGACCTCCTACGAGCAGTACTTC	CASSLQQGTSYEQYF
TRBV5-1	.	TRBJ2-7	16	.	TGCGCCAGCAGCTTGGGCCAGGGAGGTGGCGTCTACGAGCAGTACTTC	CASSLGQGGGVYEQYF
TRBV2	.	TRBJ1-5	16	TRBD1	TGTGCCAGCAGGCAATCTACGGACAGGGCCAATCAGCCCCAGCATTTT	CASRQSTDRANQPQHF
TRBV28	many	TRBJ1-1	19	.	TGTGCCAGCAGTTTAGCTTTTGCAGGGGATAGTGGCCTGAACACTGAAGCTTTCTTT	CASSLAFAGDSGLNTEAFF
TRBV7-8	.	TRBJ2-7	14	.	TGTGCCAGCTCTCCCCGCATTAGCTCCTACGAGCAGTACTTC	CASSPRISSYEQYF
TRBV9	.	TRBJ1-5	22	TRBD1	TGTGCCAGCAGCGTACACAGGGGGCGATTTGGGCGAATAGAGAATAGCAATCAGCCCCAGCATTTT	CASSVHRGRFGRIENSNQPQHF
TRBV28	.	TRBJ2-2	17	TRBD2	TGTGCCAGCAGTGGTCGACTAGCGGGGGACAGCACCGGGGAGCTGTTTTTT	CASSGRLAGDSTGELFF
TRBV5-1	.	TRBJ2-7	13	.	TGCGCCAGCAGCTTGGGACAGGCTCTCGAGCAGTACTTC	CASSLGQALEQYF
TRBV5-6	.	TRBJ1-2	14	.	TGTGCCAGCAGCTTGGTAATTAGCACGGGTGGCTACACCTTC	CASSLVISTGGYTF
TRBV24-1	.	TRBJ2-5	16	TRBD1	TGTGCCACCAGTGATCTCCGGACAGGTTCCCAAGAGACCCAGTACTTC	CATSDLRTGSQETQYF
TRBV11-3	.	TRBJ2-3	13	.	TGTGCCAGCAGCTTATTAGACACAGATACGCAGTATTTT	CASSLLDTDTQYF
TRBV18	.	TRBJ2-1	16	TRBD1	TGTGCCAGCTCACCGTCCTTGGACAGGGGCCACAATGAGCAGTTCTTC	CASSPSLDRGHNEQFF
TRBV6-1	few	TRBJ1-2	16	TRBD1	TGTGCCAGCAGTGAAGACGGGACAGGGATGGCCTATGGCTACACCTTC	CASSEDGTGMAYGYTF
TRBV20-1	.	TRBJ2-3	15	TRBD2	TGCAGTGCTAGTAGGCCTAGCGGAATCACAGATACGCAGTATTTT	CSASRPSGITDTQYF
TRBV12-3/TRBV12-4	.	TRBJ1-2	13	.	TGTGCCAGCAGTTTAGGGGGGGGGAATGGCTACACCTTC	CASSLGGGNGYTF
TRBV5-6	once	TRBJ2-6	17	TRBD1	TGTGCCAGCAGCTCGGGACAGGATTCTGCTGGGGCCAACGTCCTGACTTTC	CASSSGQDSAGANVLTF
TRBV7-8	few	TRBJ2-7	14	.	TGTGCCAGCAGCGGCCGGGTTATACCCGACGAGCAGTACTTC	CASSGRVIPDEQYF
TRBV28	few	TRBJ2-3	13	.	TGTGCCAGCAGTTCGTGGGAGACAGATACGCAGTATTTT	CASSSWETDTQYF
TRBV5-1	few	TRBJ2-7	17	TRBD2	TGCGCCAGCAGCCCAAGGGCGGGAGCGGGGGTGATCTACGAGCAGTACTTC	CASSPRAGAGVIYEQYF
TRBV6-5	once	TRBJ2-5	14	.	TGTGCCAGCAGTCCGGCACTGAGGGCGGTGACCCAGTACTTC	CASSPALRAVTQYF
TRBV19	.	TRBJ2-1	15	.	TGTGCCAGTAGTATAGGGGGGCGCCCCTACAATGAGCAGTTCTTC	CASSIGGRPYNEQFF
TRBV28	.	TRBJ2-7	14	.	TGTGCCAGCAGTTTGGATAAGGGGGCCTACGAGCAGTACTTC	CASSLDKGAYEQYF
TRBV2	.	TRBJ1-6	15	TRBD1	TGTGCCAGCAGTGTGGAGACAGGGGATGGATCACCCCTCCACTTT	CASSVETGDGSPLHF
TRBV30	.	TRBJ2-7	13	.	TGTGCCTGGAGCCGAGCGGACGGCTACGAGCAGTACTTC	CAWSRADGYEQYF